This is a list of T cell receptor beta chains from one sample in a study of CD4+ T cells in melanoma. Profiling relied on immunoSEQ multiplex PCR, and the TCRdb table lists in-frame clones only, not all of them. The table lists fewer than 150,000 clones, nearly 95% of them singletons. These receptor sequences come from a human donor with melanoma. Both conserved end residues are part of each CDR3. D genes are given only for firm matches. Expanded clones get a size class; other rows say once, few or many, or leave the size out.

v_call: TRBV11-2
d_call: -
j_call: TRBJ2-7
clone_size: -
cdr3_nt: TGTGCCAGCAGCTTAGCGGGGATAAGACGGGGGTACGAGCAGTACTTC
cdr3_aa: CASSLAGIRRGYEQYF

v_call: TRBV6-6
d_call: TRBD2
j_call: TRBJ2-3
clone_size: -
cdr3_nt: TGTGCCAGCAGTTATGGGACTAGCGACACAGATACGCAGTATTTT
cdr3_aa: CASSYGTSDTDTQYF

v_call: TRBV5-1
d_call: TRBD2
j_call: TRBJ2-5
clone_size: -
cdr3_nt: TGCGCCAGCAGCGGCGGGGGGGGCGGGGAGACCCAGTACTTC
cdr3_aa: CASSGGGGGETQYF

v_call: TRBV6-5
d_call: TRBD1
j_call: TRBJ1-4
clone_size: -
cdr3_nt: TGTGCCAGCAGTTACAAACGGACAGGGGGTTATGAAAAACTGTTTTTT
cdr3_aa: CASSYKRTGGYEKLFF

v_call: TRBV5-1
d_call: -
j_call: TRBJ1-1
clone_size: -
cdr3_nt: TGCGCCAGCAGCTCCGGGTTTGGGGGCACTGAAGCTTTCTTT
cdr3_aa: CASSSGFGGTEAFF

v_call: TRBV9
d_call: TRBD1
j_call: TRBJ1-5
clone_size: -
cdr3_nt: TGTGCCAGCAGCGTCGGGACAGGGTTTCATCAGCCCCAGCATTTT
cdr3_aa: CASSVGTGFHQPQHF

v_call: TRBV6-1
d_call: -
j_call: TRBJ1-5
clone_size: -
cdr3_nt: TGTGCCAGCAGTGAAGGGGGCGTTCGGCCCCAGCATTTT
cdr3_aa: CASSEGGVRPQHF

v_call: TRBV5-1
d_call: -
j_call: TRBJ1-3
clone_size: -
cdr3_nt: TGCGCCAGCAGCTTGGGGACGAACTCTGGAAACACCATATATTTT
cdr3_aa: CASSLGTNSGNTIYF

v_call: TRBV7-3
d_call: -
j_call: TRBJ1-2
clone_size: -
cdr3_nt: TGTGCCAGCAGCTTAATGCTCCGGGCCAGGTATGGCTACACCTTC
cdr3_aa: CASSLMLRARYGYTF

v_call: TRBV18
d_call: -
j_call: TRBJ1-4
clone_size: -
cdr3_nt: TGTGCCAGCTCTTCCACCCCCAGCCCCGGTGAAAAACTGTTTTTT
cdr3_aa: CASSSTPSPGEKLFF

v_call: TRBV7-8
d_call: -
j_call: TRBJ2-5
clone_size: -
cdr3_nt: TGTGCCAGCAGCTTAGGGAATCGGGAGACCCAGTACTTC
cdr3_aa: CASSLGNRETQYF

v_call: TRBV5-1
d_call: TRBD2
j_call: TRBJ2-6
clone_size: -
cdr3_nt: TGCGCCAGCAGCCCAACTAGCGGAGTCTCTGGGGCCAACGTCCTGACTTTC
cdr3_aa: CASSPTSGVSGANVLTF

v_call: TRBV11-2
d_call: -
j_call: TRBJ1-1
clone_size: -
cdr3_nt: TGTGCCAGCAGCTTCGTCGTGAACACTGAAGCTTTCTTT
cdr3_aa: CASSFVVNTEAFF

v_call: TRBV6-4
d_call: TRBD2
j_call: TRBJ2-1
clone_size: -
cdr3_nt: TGTGCCAGCAGCACACTAGCGGGGGGGCCGAGTGAGCAGTTCTTC
cdr3_aa: CASSTLAGGPSEQFF

v_call: TRBV6-5
d_call: TRBD1
j_call: TRBJ2-3
clone_size: -
cdr3_nt: TGTGCCAGCAGCGACAGGGGGCTCGGGACAGATACGCAGTATTTT
cdr3_aa: CASSDRGLGTDTQYF

v_call: TRBV5-1
d_call: -
j_call: TRBJ1-2
clone_size: -
cdr3_nt: TGCGCCAGCAGCTTAGGGTCCAGCGGTAACTATGGCTACACCTTC
cdr3_aa: CASSLGSSGNYGYTF

v_call: TRBV30
d_call: TRBD1
j_call: TRBJ1-5
clone_size: -
cdr3_nt: TGTGCCTGGAGTGGGGGACAGACAAATCAGCCCCAGCATTTT
cdr3_aa: CAWSGGQTNQPQHF

v_call: TRBV11-2
d_call: -
j_call: TRBJ2-7
clone_size: -
cdr3_nt: TGTGCCAGCAGCTTCTCACTACCCTACGAGCAGTACTTC
cdr3_aa: CASSFSLPYEQYF

v_call: TRBV2
d_call: -
j_call: TRBJ2-1
clone_size: -
cdr3_nt: TGTGCCAGCAGAACCGGGACATCTGATTACAATGAGCAGTTCTTC
cdr3_aa: CASRTGTSDYNEQFF

v_call: TRBV2
d_call: TRBD2
j_call: TRBJ2-5
clone_size: -
cdr3_nt: TGTGCCAGCAGTGAGCTAGCGGGGGGCCTGGGGACCCAGTACTTC
cdr3_aa: CASSELAGGLGTQYF

v_call: TRBV4-1
d_call: -
j_call: TRBJ2-5
clone_size: -
cdr3_nt: TGCGCCAGCAGCTCCTGGGAGGACCAAGAGACCCAGTACTTC
cdr3_aa: CASSSWEDQETQYF

v_call: TRBV5-5
d_call: -
j_call: TRBJ1-4
clone_size: -
cdr3_nt: TGTGCCAGCAGCCTCCCGGCGGGGACAACAGAAAAACTGTTTTTT
cdr3_aa: CASSLPAGTTEKLFF

v_call: TRBV4-1
d_call: -
j_call: TRBJ1-5
clone_size: -
cdr3_nt: TGCGCCAGCAGCCATAGAGGGGATAGCAATCAGCCCCAGCATTTT
cdr3_aa: CASSHRGDSNQPQHF

v_call: TRBV7-2
d_call: -
j_call: TRBJ1-1
clone_size: -
cdr3_nt: TGTGCCAGCAGCTTAGTGATACAGGGTGGCACTGAAGCTTTCTTT
cdr3_aa: CASSLVIQGGTEAFF

v_call: TRBV9
d_call: -
j_call: TRBJ1-3
clone_size: -
cdr3_nt: TGTGCCAGCAGCGCAGCGGACAGCTCTGGAAACACCATATATTTT
cdr3_aa: CASSAADSSGNTIYF

v_call: TRBV18
d_call: -
j_call: TRBJ1-2
clone_size: -
cdr3_nt: TGTGCCAGCTCACCGTCGCCCTTC
cdr3_aa: CASSPSPF

v_call: TRBV4-1
d_call: TRBD1
j_call: TRBJ2-3
clone_size: once
cdr3_nt: TGCGCCAGCAGCCAAGAAAGGGACAGGGGGCTCGGAGATACGCAGTATTTT
cdr3_aa: CASSQERDRGLGDTQYF

v_call: TRBV7-2
d_call: -
j_call: TRBJ2-7
clone_size: -
cdr3_nt: TGTGCCAGCAGCTTTACCCTTTCACACGAGCAGTACTTC
cdr3_aa: CASSFTLSHEQYF

v_call: TRBV11-3
d_call: -
j_call: TRBJ2-2
clone_size: -
cdr3_nt: TGTGCCAGCAGTAGGGGATCCCTAAACACCGGGGAGCTGTTTTTT
cdr3_aa: CASSRGSLNTGELFF

v_call: TRBV7-9
d_call: TRBD1
j_call: TRBJ2-7
clone_size: -
cdr3_nt: TGTGCCAGCAGTGTGGACAGGGGAAGTCACGAGCAGTACTTC
cdr3_aa: CASSVDRGSHEQYF

v_call: TRBV7-9
d_call: -
j_call: TRBJ1-1
clone_size: few
cdr3_nt: TGTGCCTCGATGCGGAACACTGAAGCTTTCTTT
cdr3_aa: CASMRNTEAFF

v_call: TRBV10-2
d_call: TRBD1
j_call: TRBJ1-1
clone_size: once
cdr3_nt: TGCGCCAGCAGCGCGACAGGGCCTGAAGCTTTCTTT
cdr3_aa: CASSATGPEAFF

v_call: TRBV19
d_call: TRBD1
j_call: TRBJ1-2
clone_size: -
cdr3_nt: TGTGCCAGTACCCCGGGACAGGGGGGAAACTATGGCTACACCTTC
cdr3_aa: CASTPGQGGNYGYTF

v_call: TRBV5-1
d_call: -
j_call: TRBJ1-1
clone_size: -
cdr3_nt: TGCGCCAGCAGCTCAGCCGGGAGGAGCACTGAAGCTTTCTTT
cdr3_aa: CASSSAGRSTEAFF

v_call: TRBV7-9
d_call: TRBD2
j_call: TRBJ2-3
clone_size: once
cdr3_nt: TGTGCCAGCAGCGCGGGGGGGGATGATACGCAGTATTTT
cdr3_aa: CASSAGGDDTQYF

v_call: TRBV18
d_call: TRBD1
j_call: TRBJ2-7
clone_size: -
cdr3_nt: TGTGCCAGCTCACCAGTTCAGGGGGCCTACGAGCAGTACTTC
cdr3_aa: CASSPVQGAYEQYF

v_call: TRBV9
d_call: -
j_call: TRBJ1-2
clone_size: -
cdr3_nt: TGTGCCAGCAGCGTAGTCCCTCCCGGCAGCCCAGGCTCCTACACCTTC
cdr3_aa: CASSVVPPGSPGSYTF

v_call: TRBV7-8
d_call: -
j_call: TRBJ2-3
clone_size: -
cdr3_nt: TGTGCCAGCAGCTTAGTGTGGGATACGCAGTATTTT
cdr3_aa: CASSLVWDTQYF

v_call: TRBV2
d_call: -
j_call: TRBJ1-1
clone_size: -
cdr3_nt: TGTGCCAGCAGACGAGGGCAGGGTGAAGCTTTCTTT
cdr3_aa: CASRRGQGEAFF

v_call: TRBV5-1
d_call: TRBD2
j_call: TRBJ2-3
clone_size: -
cdr3_nt: TGCGCCAGCATCCGGGGGGGTGCTAGCACAGATACGCAGTATTTT
cdr3_aa: CASIRGGASTDTQYF

v_call: TRBV6-1
d_call: -
j_call: TRBJ1-5
clone_size: few
cdr3_nt: TGTGCCAGCAGCGGTGCCCGGGTCCACAATCAGCCCCAGCATTTT
cdr3_aa: CASSGARVHNQPQHF

v_call: TRBV2
d_call: TRBD1
j_call: TRBJ1-6
clone_size: -
cdr3_nt: TGTGCCAGCAGTAGACAGGGTATCTCCTATAATTCACCCCTCCACTTT
cdr3_aa: CASSRQGISYNSPLHF

v_call: TRBV7-8
d_call: -
j_call: TRBJ2-3
clone_size: -
cdr3_nt: TGTGCCAGCAGCCCTTACCTGAAAGATACGCAGTATTTT
cdr3_aa: CASSPYLKDTQYF

v_call: TRBV7-9
d_call: -
j_call: TRBJ2-2
clone_size: -
cdr3_nt: TGTGCCAGCAGCTTACCAAACAGGGTTGGCACCGGGGAGCTGTTTTTT
cdr3_aa: CASSLPNRVGTGELFF

v_call: TRBV9
d_call: -
j_call: TRBJ1-6
clone_size: -
cdr3_nt: TGTGCCAGCGGCGAGGGGGGCAATCTACCCCTCCACTTT
cdr3_aa: CASGEGGNLPLHF

v_call: TRBV5-4
d_call: TRBD2
j_call: TRBJ2-2
clone_size: few
cdr3_nt: TGTGCCAGCAGCCTTAGCGGGGGGGCCGGAACCGGGGAGCTGTTTTTT
cdr3_aa: CASSLSGGAGTGELFF

v_call: TRBV6-9
d_call: TRBD2
j_call: TRBJ2-3
clone_size: few
cdr3_nt: TGTGCCACCCCTGAACTAGCGGGAGCAGATACGCAGTATTTT
cdr3_aa: CATPELAGADTQYF

v_call: TRBV7-9
d_call: -
j_call: TRBJ1-4
clone_size: -
cdr3_nt: TGTGCCAGCAGCTTAGGGTCCGGTGAAAAACTGTTTTTT
cdr3_aa: CASSLGSGEKLFF

v_call: TRBV14
d_call: -
j_call: TRBJ2-7
clone_size: -
cdr3_nt: TGTGCCAGCAGCCAAGTTGAGGGGTACGAGCAGTACTTC
cdr3_aa: CASSQVEGYEQYF

v_call: TRBV10-1
d_call: -
j_call: TRBJ2-1
clone_size: -
cdr3_nt: TGCGCCAGCAGTGAGAGGGGGGGGACCGATGAGCAGTTCTTC
cdr3_aa: CASSERGGTDEQFF

v_call: TRBV6-5
d_call: -
j_call: TRBJ2-4
clone_size: -
cdr3_nt: TGTGCCAGCACGACCGGCGGTGGGGCCAAAAACATTCAGTACTTC
cdr3_aa: CASTTGGGAKNIQYF